What follows describes a single T cell receptor (beta chain). Its antigen is unidentified. Positively selected for CCR7, the CD45RO-negative cells used as naive CD8 cells excluded terminally differentiated effector memory CD45RA+ cells. Germline CDR1 reads SEHNR; CDR2 reads FQNEAQ (reference sequence). The CDR3 is 14 residues long. V was cut by 5 bases and J by 4 bases, with 14 bases left in between. Original analysis: ImmunoSEQ sequences covered only the junction and lacked quality scores; filtering therefore differed. The table came from immunoSEQ multiplex PCR; TCRdb's copy has only in-frame clones and leaves some out. For V, J and clone size, that table is used; D and trimming come from the DNA. The sample includes more than 500,000 clones, roughly 96% of them seen just once. The entry originates in a study of shared clonotypes between healthy human individuals. Study conclusions and caveats: Sharing across a handful of donors was seen in roughly 5.2% of naive CD4 clonotypes.

The source material was naive CD8+ T cells sorted from blood. The V gene is TRBV7-9, the J gene TRBJ1-1; D not certain. The TCR originated in a woman younger than 45 in good health. CDR3 region: CASSTPDEGTEAFF. The CDR3 region has the DNA TGTGCCAGCAGCACCCCGGACGAAGGCACTGAAGCTTTCTTT.